The sequence of this T cell receptor (beta chain) was determined in a study of T-cell memory formation after mild COVID-19. Study summary: TCR clusters largely stayed donor specific.

Study conclusions and caveats: Contracting clones from day 15 to 85 showed balanced CD4/CD8; later expanders favored CD4+. Nothing confirmed that second-wave clones peaking on day 37 were specific for SARS-CoV-2.

A remark on this clonotype: Its antigen is still unknown.

A single record per CDR3 protein comes from TCRdb applying MiXCR to the 5' RACE reads. Of hundreds of thousands of distinct CDR3 sequences listed, 20% to 25% were seen once; the top ten hold around 8.7%. This clonotype was sampled from an adult woman who had mild COVID-19 (a few samples of this study predate the infection). Cell type and time point are not known. The sequenced sample consisted of PBMCs or a T cell subset sorted from them (not recorded which).

The CDR3 region is CASSSSGTGGPREQYF. CDR3 coding DNA: TGTGCCAGCAGTTCCTCCGGGACAGGGGGTCCGCGTGAGCAGTACTTC. This sequence joins TRBV12-3 or TRBV12-4 and TRBJ2-7; 11 nucleotides match TRBD1. V shed 4 bases and J 7 bases; nucleotides not matched to a gene: 12. The CDR3 has 16 residues.